There are many counts of the clone carrying this TCR beta chain. The sample originates from a study of T-cell memory formation after mild COVID-19. TCRdb independently ran MiXCR on the 5' RACE reads; one entry per CDR3 protein. The repertoire holds roughly 150,000 distinct CDR3 sequences, with about an eighth as singletons. The receptor comes from a man between 18 and 35 years old who had mild COVID-19 (a few samples of this study predate the infection). Cell type and time point are not known. Material for sequencing was PBMCs or a T cell subset sorted from them (not recorded which).

CDR3 in amino acids: CASTLYGTTEAFF. In nucleotides, the CDR3 is TGTGCCAGCACCCTATATGGGACCACTGAAGCTTTCTTT. J is TRBJ1-1 and V is TRBV28, with TRBD1 as a possible D gene (5 bases). The germline CDR1 and CDR2 sequences are MDHEN and SYDVKM. The CDR3 is made up of 13 amino acids. Trimming took off 7 bases at V and 4 bases at J, with 13 bases between the two ends.